A selection of T cell receptor beta chains follows, all from one sample in a study of control samples from healthy donors and cancer patients. Sequencing was performed with immunoSEQ multiplex PCR; in TCRdb, only in-frame clones are kept and a portion is missing. The repertoire includes roughly 150,000 clones, 88% of them detected once, and 1.5% to 2% sits in the top ten. Sequenced material: blood. These receptors all come from a man in his late teens or twenties in good health. Both conserved end residues are part of each CDR3. The D gene is left open where the match is weak. Clone size is shown for a subset of rows, as once, few, many or a class of expanded clone.

V,J,D,size,CDR3,DNA
TRBV27,TRBJ2-7,TRBD2,.,CASSPSGGVFGQYF,TGTGCCAGCAGTCCAAGCGGGGGGGTCTTCGGGCAGTACTTC
TRBV28,TRBJ2-7,.,once,CASRPPAFSYEQYF,TGTGCCAGTAGACCCCCGGCTTTCTCCTACGAGCAGTACTTC
TRBV7-9,TRBJ2-3,.,.,CASSEQGLDTQYF,TGTGCCAGCAGCGAACAGGGTCTGGATACGCAGTATTTT
TRBV5-4,TRBJ2-1,.,.,CASRPKNRVDNEQFF,TGTGCCAGCAGACCCAAGAACAGGGTCGACAATGAGCAGTTCTTC
TRBV3-1/TRBV3-2,TRBJ2-5,.,.,CASSQDRAAKETQYF,TGTGCCAGCAGCCAAGACAGGGCGGCAAAAGAGACCCAGTACTTC
TRBV7-9,TRBJ1-1,.,.,CASSLQGSTEAFF,TGTGCCAGCAGCTTGCAGGGGTCCACTGAAGCTTTCTTT
TRBV2,TRBJ1-5,.,.,CASSESNQPQHF,TGTGCCAGCAGTGAGAGCAATCAGCCCCAGCATTTT
TRBV9,TRBJ2-6,.,.,CASSQIDSSGANVLTF,TGTGCCAGCAGCCAGATCGACAGCTCTGGGGCCAACGTCCTGACTTTC
TRBV3-1/TRBV3-2,TRBJ2-4,.,.,CASSQAGGVSYIQYF,TGTGCCAGCAGCCAAGCAGGGGGGGTCTCTTACATTCAGTACTTC
TRBV28,TRBJ2-7,.,once,CASSYLSEGSYEQYF,TGTGCCAGCAGTTATCTTAGTGAGGGATCGTACGAGCAGTACTTC
TRBV28,TRBJ1-1,.,.,CASIRGLGTEAFF,TGTGCCAGCATACGGGGGCTGGGGACTGAAGCTTTCTTT
TRBV27,TRBJ2-3,TRBD2,.,CASSLRGGGDTQYF,TGTGCCAGCAGTTTGCGGGGGGGCGGAGATACGCAGTATTTT
TRBV4-1,TRBJ2-6,.,.,CASSQAAKLSGANVLTF,TGCGCCAGCAGCCAGGCAGCTAAACTCTCTGGGGCCAACGTCCTGACTTTC
TRBV4-2,TRBJ2-2,.,.,CASSQDPRDRPPGELFF,TGTGCCAGCAGCCAAGATCCTAGGGACCGTCCGCCCGGGGAGCTGTTTTTT
TRBV10-3,TRBJ2-7,.,few,CAMADDRSGYEQYF,TGTGCCATGGCAGATGACCGGAGTGGGTACGAGCAGTACTTC
TRBV28,TRBJ2-7,.,.,CASSLGLSVNEQYF,TGTGCCAGCAGTTTAGGGCTTTCCGTCAACGAGCAGTACTTC
TRBV29-1,TRBJ1-1,.,once,CSVEDPSGVEEAFF,TGCAGCGTTGAAGATCCGTCAGGGGTTGAGGAAGCTTTCTTT
TRBV9,TRBJ2-2,.,once,CASSGTKNTGELFF,TGTGCCAGCAGCGGGACAAAGAACACCGGGGAGCTGTTTTTT
TRBV9,TRBJ2-7,.,.,CASSVEGGAYEQYF,TGTGCCAGCAGCGTAGAAGGGGGGGCCTACGAGCAGTACTTC
TRBV7-9,TRBJ1-2,.,.,CASSLEAGRYGYTF,TGTGCCAGCAGCTTAGAGGCAGGGAGGTACGGCTACACCTTC
TRBV9,TRBJ2-1,TRBD2,.,CASSPGGLSYNEQFF,TGTGCCAGCAGCCCGGGAGGGTTGAGTTACAATGAGCAGTTCTTC
TRBV19,TRBJ1-1,.,.,CASSPALGDTEAFF,TGTGCCAGTAGCCCCGCATTGGGGGACACTGAAGCTTTCTTT
TRBV6-5,TRBJ1-6,.,.,CASSYSDRAGSSPLHF,TGTGCCAGCAGTTACTCCGACCGGGCAGGCAGTTCACCCCTCCACTTT
TRBV19,TRBJ1-1,.,.,CASSMSGTNTEAFF,TGTGCCAGTAGTATGAGTGGGACCAACACTGAAGCTTTCTTT
TRBV19,TRBJ2-7,.,.,CASSRQEKSSYEQYF,TGTGCCAGTAGCCGACAGGAAAAATCCTCCTACGAGCAGTACTTC
TRBV7-9,TRBJ2-5,TRBD2,.,CASSPRSSGGETQYF,TGTGCCAGCAGCCCCCGGTCTAGCGGGGGAGAGACCCAGTACTTC
TRBV28,TRBJ1-2,.,.,CASSLLDGNYGYTF,TGTGCCAGCAGTTTATTGGACGGCAACTATGGCTACACCTTC
TRBV30,TRBJ1-5,.,.,CAWSRGGAQPQHF,TGTGCCTGGAGTAGAGGGGGTGCCCAGCCCCAGCATTTT
TRBV18,TRBJ1-1,TRBD1,.,CASSPFGTGETEAFF,TGTGCCAGCTCACCTTTTGGGACAGGGGAGACTGAAGCTTTCTTT
TRBV28,TRBJ2-7,.,.,CASSLTGYEQYF,TGTGCCAGCAGTTTGACGGGGTACGAGCAGTACTTC
TRBV7-8,TRBJ1-4,.,.,CASSLERRTEKLFF,TGTGCCAGCAGCTTAGAGCGTAGGACTGAAAAACTGTTTTTT
TRBV21-1,TRBJ2-7,.,.,CASRYSASGGPYEQYF,TGTGCCAGCAGGTACTCGGCTAGCGGGGGCCCCTACGAGCAGTACTTC
TRBV19,TRBJ1-1,TRBD1,.,CASSIWDRRSEGAFF,TGTGCCAGTAGTATATGGGACAGGAGGAGTGAAGGAGCTTTCTTT
TRBV6-2/TRBV6-3,TRBJ1-5,.,.,CASSYEHNQPQHF,TGTGCCAGCAGTTACGAGCACAATCAGCCCCAGCATTTT
TRBV10-1,TRBJ1-5,TRBD1,few,CASSESRDRDLNQPQHF,TGCGCCAGCAGTGAGTCTCGGGACAGGGATCTCAATCAGCCCCAGCATTTT
TRBV18,TRBJ2-5,TRBD2,.,CASSPQTSGGKTQYF,TGTGCCAGCTCACCACAAACTAGCGGGGGAAAGACCCAGTACTTC
TRBV6-1,TRBJ1-2,.,few,CASSESPGKFPRYGYTF,TGTGCCAGCAGTGAATCCCCCGGCAAGTTCCCGAGGTATGGCTACACCTTC
TRBV5-1,TRBJ1-4,TRBD1,.,CASSLTGGNEKLFF,TGCGCCAGCAGCCTGACAGGGGGCAATGAAAAACTGTTTTTT
TRBV5-1,TRBJ2-7,TRBD1,once,CASSLFGGPGTGTYEQYF,TGCGCCAGCAGCTTGTTTGGGGGACCCGGGACAGGGACCTACGAGCAGTACTTC
TRBV6-2/TRBV6-3,TRBJ1-2,.,.,CASSYVHSYTF,TGTGCCAGCAGTTACGTGCACAGCTACACCTTC
TRBV12-5,TRBJ2-3,.,.,CASVADTQYF,TGTGCTAGTGTAGCAGATACGCAGTATTTT
TRBV30,TRBJ2-1,TRBD2,once,CAWRARGGSYNEQFF,TGTGCCTGGAGGGCCCGGGGGGGCTCCTACAATGAGCAGTTCTTC
TRBV21-1,TRBJ2-2,.,.,CASSKTGRTNTGELFF,TGTGCCAGCAGCAAAACCGGCAGGACGAACACCGGGGAGCTGTTTTTT
TRBV7-2,TRBJ1-1,.,once,CASSLVSGENTEAFF,TGTGCCAGCAGCTTAGTATCCGGGGAGAACACTGAAGCTTTCTTT
TRBV19,TRBJ2-2,TRBD1,.,CASSMTGGTGELFF,TGTGCCAGTAGTATGACAGGGGGCACCGGGGAGCTGTTTTTT
TRBV27,TRBJ1-4,TRBD1,.,CASSFDRGQGKLFF,TGTGCCAGCAGTTTCGACAGGGGGCAAGGAAAACTGTTTTTT
TRBV12-3/TRBV12-4,TRBJ2-5,.,.,CASSPGQTQYF,TGTGCCAGCAGTCCCGGCCAGACCCAGTACTTC
TRBV28,TRBJ2-7,.,.,CASSFPSAVIYEQYF,TGTGCCAGCAGTTTTCCTAGCGCCGTCATCTACGAGCAGTACTTC
TRBV7-2,TRBJ2-5,TRBD2,.,CASSLEVSGGAWETQYF,TGTGCCAGCAGCTTAGAAGTCAGCGGGGGGGCTTGGGAGACCCAGTACTTC
TRBV6-5,TRBJ2-1,.,.,CASSLRERSYNEQFF,TGTGCCAGCAGTCTGAGGGAAAGATCCTACAATGAGCAGTTCTTC
TRBV5-1,TRBJ2-3,.,.,CASSLLQGRTDTQYF,TGCGCCAGCAGCTTGTTACAGGGACGCACAGATACGCAGTATTTT
TRBV3-1/TRBV3-2,TRBJ1-5,.,.,CASSPSPGVSNQPQHF,TGTGCCAGCAGCCCGTCCCCAGGAGTTAGCAATCAGCCCCAGCATTTT
TRBV6-6,TRBJ1-3,.,few,CASSYSTQSGNTIYF,TGTGCCAGCAGTTACTCGACCCAGAGTGGAAACACCATATATTTT
TRBV6-4,TRBJ2-3,.,.,CASSDQSVDTQYF,TGTGCCAGCAGTGACCAGTCGGTAGATACGCAGTATTTT
TRBV6-5,TRBJ1-5,.,once,CASSYSSQPQHF,TGTGCCAGCAGTTACTCCAGTCAGCCCCAGCATTTT